Shown below are 19 T cell receptor beta chains from a single sample sequenced in a study of T-cell reconstitution after alpha-beta-depleted transplantation in children. This sample's TCRbeta library carried unique molecular identifier barcodes. TCRdb recomputed calls from the PCR reads with MiXCR, one row per CDR3 protein. The sample comprises hundreds of thousands of distinct CDR3 sequences, about a tenth of which are singletons, and 25% to 30% rests with the top ten. The specimen comprised PBMCs, sampled before TCRalphabeta/CD19-depleted stem cell transplant. These TCRs come from a child younger than two with acute myeloid leukemia, due to receive a stem cell transplant.

In this sample, this clonotype turned up many times. V gene TRBV20-1 combines with J gene TRBJ2-7; 7 nucleotides line up with TRBD2. Germline V gene lookup returns CDR1 DFQATT and CDR2 SNEGSKA (reference sequence). This CDR3 comprises 14 residues. V was pared by 2 bases and J by 3 bases, with 7 bases of the junction left unmatched. CDR3 amino acids: CSARTASGFYEQYF. The CDR3 coding sequence is TGCAGTGCTAGAACGGCTAGCGGATTCTACGAGCAGTACTTC.

This clonotype was recorded many times. V and J are TRBV20-1 and TRBJ2-1; 13 positions agree with TRBD2. Trimming cost V 5 bases and J 5 bases; bases outside gene matches: 0. Germline V gives CDR1 DFQATT, CDR2 SNEGSKA (reference sequence). This CDR3 has 13 amino acids. The CDR3 DNA sequence: TGCAGTGCTGGGACTAGCGGGAACAATGAGCAGTTCTTC. It yields the protein CSAGTSGNNEQFF.

J is TRBJ2-5 and V is TRBV20-1; 8 bases are shared with TRBD1. This CDR3 has 13 amino acids. After removal of 6 bases from V and 4 bases from J, the junction contained 7 bases not matched to a gene. Germline-derived CDR1 and CDR2 are DFQATT and SNEGSKA (reference sequence). The CDR3 DNA is TGCAGTGCGTCAGGGACAGGAGGAGAGACCCAGTACTTC. This codes for CSASGTGGETQYF.

The rearrangement joins TRBV12-3 or TRBV12-4 to TRBJ2-3, with D possibly TRBD1 on 6 matching bases. V dropped 11 bases and J dropped 6 bases, with 18 bases sitting between them. The CDR3 contains 13 residues. The CDR3 sequence: CAAEFRGADTQYF. The CDR3 DNA is TGTGCCGCCGAGTTCAGGGGAGCGGATACGCAGTATTTT.

This clonotype has ten or more counts. The chain combines TRBV10-2 with TRBJ2-3, with D perhaps TRBD1 or TRBD2 (5 bases each). CDR1 is WSHSY, CDR2 SAAADI, per germline. The germline V and J ends were trimmed by 4 bases and 7 bases, with 6 bases remaining between them. This CDR3 is built from 11 residues. The DNA for the CDR3 is TGCGCCAGCAGTGGGGGGTATACGCAGTATTTT. It encodes CASSGGYTQYF.

The chain is built from TRBV3-1 and TRBJ2-7; TRBD1 agrees at 8 bases. The length of the CDR3 is 18 residues. Germline lookup yields CDR1 LGHDT and CDR2 YNNKEL (reference sequence). Unmatched junction bases numbered 17, after V lost 4 bases and J lost 3 bases. CDR3 in amino acids: CASSPYIQARGRIYEQYF. Written as DNA, the CDR3 is TGTGCCAGCAGCCCCTACATTCAGGCCAGGGGGCGGATCTACGAGCAGTACTTC.

Many counts were recorded for this clonotype. V and J are TRBV20-1 and TRBJ1-2; TRBD1 aligns across 8 bases. V lost 6 bases to trimming and J lost 3 bases; unmatched junction nucleotides: 9. CDR3 size: 14 residues. From germline, CDR1 is DFQATT and CDR2 SNEGSKA (reference sequence). CDR3 sequence reads: CSAPPMDRDYGYTF. The DNA for the CDR3 is TGCAGTGCCCCTCCTATGGACAGGGACTATGGCTACACCTTC.

The chain has TRBV7-2 and TRBJ2-3; the D gene is possibly TRBD2 (5 bases). The CDR3 is 14 amino acids. Germline values: CDR1 SGHTA, CDR2 FQGNSA. V lost 4 bases to trimming and J lost 2 bases, with 10 bases between them. CDR3 in DNA: TGTGCCAGCAGCTATATGGGAGCCACAGATACGCAGTATTTT. This translates into CASSYMGATDTQYF.

This clonotype was counted a few times. The chain is built from TRBV5-1 and TRBJ2-3; perhaps TRBD2 as D (5 bases). V lost 5 bases to trimming and J lost 4 bases, with 14 bases between them. CDR1 and CDR2 from the germline V gene are SGHRS and YFSETQ. The CDR3 consists of 14 residues. As DNA, the CDR3 is TGCGCCAGCAGGGACTCCTTGGGCCCAGATACGCAGTATTTT. This translates into CASRDSLGPDTQYF. Based on the CDR3 plus reference TRBV5-1 and TRBJ2-3, the full variable domain is KAGVTQTPRYLIKTRGQQVTLSCSPISGHRSVSWYQQTPGQGLQFLFEYFSETQRNKGNFPGRFSGRQFSNSRSEMNVSTLELGDSALYLCASRDSLGPDTQYFGPGTRLTVL.

This clonotype was seen at least ten times. The chain combines TRBV28 with TRBJ1-6; 9 nucleotides match TRBD1. The CDR3 is 16 amino acids. The germline V gene encodes CDR1 MDHEN and CDR2 SYDVKM. The trim removed 6 bases at V and 7 bases at J, leaving 10 bases unmatched. In nucleotides, the CDR3 is TGTGCCAGCAGGGCCTACGCCGGACAGGGGAATTCACCCCTCCACTTT. Translated: CASRAYAGQGNSPLHF.

In this sample, this clonotype turned up many times. The chain employs TRBV20-1 and TRBJ2-7; no firm D call. This CDR3 contains 13 residues. The V end lost 2 bases, the J end lost 3 bases, and 11 bases lay between the germline ends. The V gene's germline CDR1 is DFQATT and CDR2 SNEGSKA (reference sequence). The CDR3 DNA follows: TGCAGTGCTAGAAACTTCGCCAACTACGAGCAGTACTTC. This translates into CSARNFANYEQYF.

This clonotype was picked up many times. The chain is built from TRBV10-3 and TRBJ1-2; D not certain. This CDR3 is built from 12 residues. Germline V CDR1 and CDR2: ENHRY, SYGVKD. V was pared by 10 bases and J by 7 bases, with 16 bases between. DNA of the CDR3: TGTGCCACCTCACATTCCATGCCTGGCTACACCTTC. Amino acid sequence: CATSHSMPGYTF.

Comments on this clonotype: This could be a read error, since a much larger clone is one nucleotide away. CDR3 bases: TGTGCCAGCATAGCGCAGGGCTTCGCCGGGGAGCTGTTTTTT. Translation: CASIAQGFAGELFF. The rearrangement uses TRBV2 and TRBJ2-2; D possibly uses TRBD1 or TRBD2 (5 bases each). V shed 7 bases and J shed 6 bases, with 15 bases lying between them. Germline V gene data show CDR1 as SNHLY and CDR2 as FYNNEI. The CDR3 has 14 residues.

This clonotype turned up a few times. A much larger clonotype is one base distant, so this may be a read error. As DNA, the CDR3 is TGTGCCAGCAGCCACGGGACAGGGAATGAAAAACTGTTTTTT. Translation gives CASSHGTGNEKLFF. The V and J genes are TRBV5-5 and TRBJ1-4, with 9 bases lining up with TRBD1. CDR1 and CDR2 (germline): SGHKS, YYEKEE (reference sequence). The CDR3 totals 14 residues. V lost 4 bases, J lost 5 bases, and 3 bases stayed unmatched. Complete variable domain (other parts from reference TRBV5-5 and TRBJ1-4): DAGVTQSPTHLIKTRGQQVTLRCSPISGHKSVSWYQQVLGQGPQFIFQYYEKEERGRGNFPDRFSARQFPNYSSELNVNALLLGDSALYLCASSHGTGNEKLFFGSGTQLSVL.

J is TRBJ2-7 and V is TRBV12-3 or TRBV12-4, with D tentatively TRBD1 or TRBD2 (6 bases each). Trimming removed 6 bases at V and 6 bases at J, with 12 bases between. CDR3 length: 12 residues. Here the CDR3 DNA reads TGTGCCAGCAGCCCACAGGGAGGCGAGCAGTACTTC. Translating it yields CASSPQGGEQYF.

This clonotype has ten or more counts. V and J are TRBV5-1 and TRBJ2-1; 7 bases map to TRBD1. Germline trimming cut 3 bases from V and 6 bases from J; bases unmatched to any gene: 9. Germline-derived CDR1 and CDR2 are SGHRS and YFSETQ. This CDR3 region has 15 residues. This CDR3 reads CASSSNLRQGNEQFF. The CDR3, as DNA: TGCGCCAGCAGCTCAAACCTTCGACAGGGCAATGAGCAGTTCTTC.

This clonotype showed up many times. The chain uses TRBV5-6 and TRBJ2-5; TRBD2 is a possible D gene (5 bases). CDR1 is SGHDT, CDR2 YYEEEE, per germline. Trimming pared 4 bases from V and 1 base from J, leaving 14 bases between. The CDR3 covers 15 residues. CDR3 in DNA: TGTGCCAGCAGCGCCACCGAGACTATCCAAGAGACCCAGTACTTC. This translates into CASSATETIQETQYF.

This clonotype was recorded at least ten times. V and J are TRBV21-1 and TRBJ2-7; the tabulated D call, TRBD1, remains unverified against the DNA. TRBV21-1 is a known pseudogene. This CDR3 has 17 residues. CDR3 amino acids: CASIHWRDRLLPYEQYF. DNA for the CDR3: TGTGCCAGCATCCACTGGAGAGACAGGCTTTTACCCTACGAGCAGTACTTC.

The V call is TRBV30, the J call TRBJ2-7; TRBD2 matches 7 bases. Germline V lookup: CDR1 GTSNPN, CDR2 SVGIG (reference sequence). V gave up 3 bases and J gave up 0 bases; unmatched junction bases: 8. The CDR3 contains 15 residues. The CDR3 sequence is CAWSPRGGSSYEQYF. The CDR3 DNA sequence: TGTGCCTGGAGCCCCCGGGGCGGGAGCTCCTACGAGCAGTACTTC.